This T cell receptor beta chain was recorded in a study of PD-L1 blockade in urothelial cancer. Study-level information: Treatment start was followed by blood analysis at 3 weeks (second dose) and again at 6 weeks.

The time point denotes: pretreatment peripheral blood. Patient sample counts ranged from 1 to 8, pretreatment and on-treatment. Data came from immunoSEQ multiplex PCR; TCRdb stores just in-frame clones and leaves some out. The sample has about 63,000 clones, more than 80% seen once. The germline CDR1 and CDR2 sequences are SGHRS and YFSETQ. The V and J ends lost 0 bases and 6 bases, in that order; junction bases with no gene match: 5. The CDR3 spans 15 residues. The chain uses TRBV5-1 and TRBJ1-4; 7 bases are shared with TRBD1. This specimen was PBMCs, taken around atezolizumab (anti-PD-L1) treatment. The clonotype comes from a man between 65 and 85 years old with urothelial cancer. CDR3 DNA: TGCGCCAGCAGCTTGGCCCCAGGGGGGTATGAAAAACTGTTTTTT. Its protein is CASSLAPGGYEKLFF.